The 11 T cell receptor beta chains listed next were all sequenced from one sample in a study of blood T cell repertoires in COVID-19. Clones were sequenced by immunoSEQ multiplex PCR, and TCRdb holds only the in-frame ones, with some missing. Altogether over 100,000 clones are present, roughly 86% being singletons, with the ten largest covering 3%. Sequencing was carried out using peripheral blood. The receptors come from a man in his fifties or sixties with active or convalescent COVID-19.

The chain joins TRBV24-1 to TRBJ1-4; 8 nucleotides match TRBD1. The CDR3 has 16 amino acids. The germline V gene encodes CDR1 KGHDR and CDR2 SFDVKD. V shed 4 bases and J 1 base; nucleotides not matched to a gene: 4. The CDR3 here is CATSEGTGGTNEKLFF. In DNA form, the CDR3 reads TGTGCCACCAGTGAGGGGACAGGTGGAACTAATGAAAAACTGTTTTTT.

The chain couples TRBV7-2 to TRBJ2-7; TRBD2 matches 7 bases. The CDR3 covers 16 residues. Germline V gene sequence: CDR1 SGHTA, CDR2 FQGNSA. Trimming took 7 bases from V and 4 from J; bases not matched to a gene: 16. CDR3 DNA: TGTGCCAGCACCCATAAAGAGGTAGCGGGTCCTTACGAGCAGTACTTC. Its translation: CASTHKEVAGPYEQYF.

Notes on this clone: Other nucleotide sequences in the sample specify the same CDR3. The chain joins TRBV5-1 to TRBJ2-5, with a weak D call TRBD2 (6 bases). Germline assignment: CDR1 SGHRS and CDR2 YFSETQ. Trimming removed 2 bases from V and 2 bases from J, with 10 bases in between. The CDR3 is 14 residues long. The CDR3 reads CASSLGTLQETQYF. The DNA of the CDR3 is TGCGCCAGCAGCTTAGGGACTCTGCAAGAGACCCAGTACTTC.

This chain's CDR3 is CASSQGAGENTIYF. The CDR3 DNA is TGTGCCAGCAGCCAAGGTGCAGGGGAAAACACCATATATTTT. This chain connects TRBV3-1 (or the pseudogene TRBV3-2) to TRBJ1-3; possibly TRBD1 for D (6 bases). The CDR3 sequence is 14 residues long. Germline values: CDR1 LGHDT, CDR2 YNNKEL (reference sequence). Trimming took off 1 base at V and 6 bases at J, with 10 bases between the two ends.

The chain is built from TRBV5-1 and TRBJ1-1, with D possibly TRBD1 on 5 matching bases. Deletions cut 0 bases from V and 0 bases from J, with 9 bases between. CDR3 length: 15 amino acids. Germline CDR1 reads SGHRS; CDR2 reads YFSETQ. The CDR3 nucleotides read TGCGCCAGCAGCTTGGCCACAGGCATGAACACTGAAGCTTTCTTT. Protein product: CASSLATGMNTEAFF.

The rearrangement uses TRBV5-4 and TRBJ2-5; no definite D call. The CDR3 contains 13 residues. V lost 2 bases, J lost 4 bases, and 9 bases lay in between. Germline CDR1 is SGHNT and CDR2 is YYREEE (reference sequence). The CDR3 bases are TGTGCCAGCAGCTTACGTACTCTAGAGACCCAGTACTTC. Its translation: CASSLRTLETQYF.

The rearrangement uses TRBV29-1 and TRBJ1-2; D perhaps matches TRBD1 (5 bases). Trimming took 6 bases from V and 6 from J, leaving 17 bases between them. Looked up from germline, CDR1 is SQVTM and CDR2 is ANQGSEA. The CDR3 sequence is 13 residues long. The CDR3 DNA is TGCAGCGTACCAATAGGACAAGGTGATGGCTACACCTTC. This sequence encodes CSVPIGQGDGYTF.

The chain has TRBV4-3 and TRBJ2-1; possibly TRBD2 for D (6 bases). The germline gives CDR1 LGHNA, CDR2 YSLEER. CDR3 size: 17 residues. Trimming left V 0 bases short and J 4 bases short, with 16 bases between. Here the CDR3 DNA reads TGCGCCAGCAGCCAAGATTGGGGGGACGGCTCGTACAATGAGCAGTTCTTC. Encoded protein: CASSQDWGDGSYNEQFF.

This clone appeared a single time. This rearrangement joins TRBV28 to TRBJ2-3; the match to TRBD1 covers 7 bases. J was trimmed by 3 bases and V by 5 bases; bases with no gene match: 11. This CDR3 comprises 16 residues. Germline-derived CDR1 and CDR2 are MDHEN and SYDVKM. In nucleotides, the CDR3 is TGTGCCAGCAGTCCGCACAGGGGCTTGGGGACAGATACGCAGTATTTT. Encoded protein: CASSPHRGLGTDTQYF.

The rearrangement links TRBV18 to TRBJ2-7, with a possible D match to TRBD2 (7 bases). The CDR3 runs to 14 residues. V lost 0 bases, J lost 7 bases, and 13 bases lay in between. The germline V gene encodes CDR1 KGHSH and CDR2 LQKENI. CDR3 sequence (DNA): TGTGCCAGCTCACCACCGTCGGGGGGCTATGAGCAGTACTTC. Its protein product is CASSPPSGGYEQYF.

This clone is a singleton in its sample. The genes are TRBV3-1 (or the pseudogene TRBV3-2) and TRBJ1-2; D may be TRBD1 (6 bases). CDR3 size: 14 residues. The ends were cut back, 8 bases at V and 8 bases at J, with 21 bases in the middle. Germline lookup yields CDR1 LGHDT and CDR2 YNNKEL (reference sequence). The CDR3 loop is CASGRDTNPRGYTF. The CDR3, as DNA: TGTGCCAGCGGCCGGGACACGAATCCGAGGGGCTACACCTTC.